One and the same sample provided the 14 T cell receptor beta chains below, sequenced in a study of T cells in Graves' hyperthyroidism and ophthalmopathy. TCR beta CDR3 regions were amplified from RNA transcripts. First-round RT-PCR of the TCR CDR3 relied on the HTBI primer set. TCRdb called the multiplex PCR reads again in MiXCR, with one record for every CDR3 protein. Among about 840,000 distinct CDR3 sequences listed, around 38% were seen once. Sequencing input: blood. All receptors come from a man in his late teens or twenties with Graves' hyperthyroidism.

The chain combines TRBV5-1 with TRBJ2-5, with D hard to call. The germline V gene has CDR1 SGHRS and CDR2 YFSETQ. The V end lost 4 bases, the J end lost 3 bases, and 16 bases lay between the germline ends. The CDR3 has 15 amino acids. The CDR3 loop reads CASSVGSHLKETQYF. The DNA of the CDR3 is TGCGCCAGCAGCGTTGGAAGCCATCTCAAAGAGACCCAGTACTTC. The entire variable domain, with the rest obtained from reference TRBV5-1 and TRBJ2-5, is as follows: KAGVTQTPRYLIKTRGQQVTLSCSPISGHRSVSWYQQTPGQGLQFLFEYFSETQRNKGNFPGRFSGRQFSNSRSEMNVSTLELGDSALYLCASSVGSHLKETQYFGPGTRLLVL.

The J gene is TRBJ1-5, the V gene TRBV5-1; 7 nucleotides align to TRBD1. Looked up from germline, CDR1 is SGHRS and CDR2 is YFSETQ. V was clipped by 2 bases and J by 9 bases; unmatched bases: 8. The CDR3 runs 14 residues. CDR3: CASSFRGGRWPQHF. In DNA, the CDR3 is TGCGCCAGCAGCTTTCGAGGGGGCCGGTGGCCCCAGCATTTT.

This clonotype has just a few counts. The rearrangement links TRBV6-2 or TRBV6-3 to TRBJ2-5; maybe TRBD1 (5 bases). This CDR3 is 14 amino acids long. Germline CDR1 MNHEY, CDR2 SVGEGT. V lost 2 bases to trimming and J lost 5 bases, with 12 bases between them. CDR3 amino acids: CASSYGLGVETQYF. The CDR3 nucleotides are TGTGCCAGCAGTTACGGTTTAGGGGTCGAGACCCAGTACTTC.

The chain is built from TRBV2 and TRBJ1-5, with D possibly being TRBD1 (6 bases). The V gene lost 8 bases and the J gene lost 3 bases, with 29 bases spanning the gap. The length of the CDR3 is 19 residues. Per germline, CDR1 SNHLY and CDR2 FYNNEI. Here the CDR3 DNA reads TGTGCCAGCGTGCAGGGGCACACCGGGGAGGACGGGACCAATCAGCCCCAGCATTTT. This codes for CASVQGHTGEDGTNQPQHF.

Note on this clonotype: A much more abundant neighbour one base away suggests this may be a read error. The rearrangement joins TRBV20-1 to TRBJ2-7; D is undetermined. Trimming stripped 3 bases from V and 7 bases from J, with 10 bases between. The CDR3 contains 11 residues. Germline V gene lookup returns CDR1 DFQATT and CDR2 SNEGSKA (reference sequence). The CDR3 here is CSASGLIEQYF. The CDR3 bases are TGCAGTGCTAGCGGCCTTATAGAGCAGTACTTC.

The rearrangement joins TRBV12-3 or TRBV12-4 to TRBJ1-1; D is uncertain. The CDR3 loop spans 14 amino acids. V shed 4 bases and J shed 0 bases, with 9 bases lying between them. CDR3 coding DNA: TGTGCCAGCAGTTGGAACCTTTTGAACACTGAAGCTTTCTTT. Residues: CASSWNLLNTEAFF.

As for this clonotype: The junction departs from germline at one end; a sequencing error may be responsible. The V call is TRBV20-1, the J call TRBJ1-2, with no clear D. The length of the CDR3 is 10 residues. Germline CDR1 reads DFQATT; CDR2 reads SNEGSKA (reference sequence). CDR3 DNA sequence: TGCTGTGCTATGGCGGATGGCTACACCTTC. As protein: CCAMADGYTF.

The chain employs TRBV2 and TRBJ1-4, with a weak D call TRBD1 (6 bases). This CDR3 is 14 amino acids long. Trimming pared 6 bases from V and 4 bases from J, leaving 12 bases between. Germline-derived CDR1 and CDR2 are SNHLY and FYNNEI. CDR3 DNA: TGTGCCAGCAGACTCGGGACAAGTAATGAAAAACTGTTTTTT. Amino acids: CASRLGTSNEKLFF.

The chain joins TRBV5-4 to TRBJ2-7; tentatively, D is TRBD1 or TRBD2 (5 bases each). This CDR3 spans 14 amino acids. Germline CDR1 is SGHNT and CDR2 is YYREEE (reference sequence). V dropped 9 bases and J dropped 5 bases, with 21 bases sitting between them. CDR3 sequence reads: CATTATGHTNEQYF. The CDR3 DNA is TGTGCCACCACTGCGACGGGGCATACCAACGAGCAGTACTTC.

Concerning this clonotype: Possible read error: a much larger clone is one base away. This sequence joins TRBV15 and TRBJ2-7; perhaps D is TRBD1 or TRBD2 (5 bases each). Trimming removed 3 bases from V and 3 bases from J, with 18 bases in between. From germline, CDR1 is LNHNV and CDR2 YYDKDF (reference sequence). The CDR3 runs 16 residues. CDR3 coding DNA: TGTGCCACCAGCAGGGGAGAGGGGTTGTGGGACTACGAGCAGTACTTC. It translates to CATSRGEGLWDYEQYF.

The J gene is TRBJ1-5, the V gene TRBV7-2; 9 nucleotides align to TRBD1. Trimming took 2 bases from V and 13 from J; bases not matched to a gene: 9. CDR1 SGHTA and CDR2 FQGNSA come from the germline V gene. The CDR3 length is 14 residues. Here the CDR3 DNA reads TGTGCCAGCAGCTTATTAACAGGGGGCCCTTCTCAGCATTTT. Protein sequence: CASSLLTGGPSQHF.

This clonotype was observed a few times. This could be a read error, since a much larger clone is one nucleotide away. J is TRBJ1-5 and V is TRBV12-3 or TRBV12-4; 10 nucleotides agree with TRBD1. Trimming took 6 bases from V and 5 from J; bases not matched to a gene: 4. The CDR3 loop spans 14 amino acids. CDR3 coding DNA: TGTGCCAGCAGCCGGGACAGGGGCCATCAGCCCCAGCATTTT. Translating it yields CASSRDRGHQPQHF.

CDR3 in amino acids: CASSPGTGGDQPQYF. CDR3 sequence (DNA): TGTGCCAGCAGCCCAGGGACAGGGGGAGATCAGCCCCAGTACTTC. The chain employs TRBV7-8 and TRBJ2-5, with 11 bases that match TRBD1. V lost 5 bases to trimming and J lost 9 bases; unmatched junction nucleotides: 11. CDR3 size: 15 residues. Germline CDR1 SGHVS, CDR2 FQNEAQ.

This clonotype was detected ten times or more. A junction boundary mismatches the germline segment, possibly from a read error. This sequence joins TRBV5-1 and TRBJ2-7; D is possibly TRBD1 or TRBD2 (5 bases each). From germline, CDR1 is SGHRS and CDR2 YFSETQ. This CDR3 is built from 13 residues. The CDR3 protein is CASSPDNSYEQYF. The CDR3 coding sequence is TGTGCTAGCAGCCCGGACAACTCCTACGAGCAGTACTTC.